This TCR beta chain was sequenced for a study of blood T cell repertoires in COVID-19. Study details: Researchers got acute and convalescent COVID-19 samples from the United States, Italy and Spain.

Germline CDR1 is MNHEY and CDR2 is SMNVEV (reference sequence). V was pared by 6 bases and J by 10 bases, with 10 bases between. The CDR3 sequence is 12 residues long. Clones were read by immunoSEQ multiplex PCR, and TCRdb kept only the in-frame ones, dropping some. The sample has roughly 220,000 clones, under 90% seen once. This TCR was recovered from a man older than 75 with acute or convalescent COVID-19. The sample was peripheral blood. The V and J genes are TRBV27 and TRBJ1-6; D gene unclear. CDR3 bases: TGTGCCAGCAGAGGGCCGGGATCACCCCTCCACTTT. Translating gives CASRGPGSPLHF.